The 9 T cell receptor beta chains below were found in one sample sequenced in a study of read filtering for tumor transcriptome and immune sequencing. From 300 to 400 ng of RNA, a library with molecular barcoded alpha/delta and beta/gamma adaptors was made. One entry per CDR3 protein, called by TCRdb with MiXCR from the reads. The sample lists more than 100,000 distinct CDR3 sequences, under 15% occurring once. Sequencing was carried out using a population of CD138-negative cells sorted from bone marrow. These receptors were obtained from a donor at least 40 years old with multiple myeloma.

This clonotype has a count of ten or more. This sequence joins TRBV11-2 and TRBJ2-3; D is unclear. Trimming left V 4 bases short and J 8 bases short, with 10 bases between. Germline-derived CDR1 and CDR2 are SGHAT and FQNNGV. The length of the CDR3 is 12 residues. The CDR3 bases are TGTGCCAGCAGCTCAACTATGTTTACGCAGTATTTT. Encoded protein: CASSSTMFTQYF.

This clonotype came up a few times. The rearrangement joins TRBV18 to TRBJ2-7; D might be TRBD1 or TRBD2, each matching 6 bases. In germline, CDR1 is KGHSH, CDR2 LQKENI. This CDR3 spans 15 amino acids. V dropped 3 bases and J dropped 3 bases, with 15 bases sitting between them. CDR3 amino acids: CASSPQGGSDYEQYF. The DNA for the CDR3 is TGTGCCAGCTCACCGCAAGGGGGGTCGGACTACGAGCAGTACTTC.

V is TRBV27 and J is TRBJ2-1; D is unresolved. Between the trimmed V and J ends, which lost 5 bases and 3 bases, there was a span of 14 bases. CDR3 size: 15 residues. From germline, CDR1 is MNHEY and CDR2 SMNVEV (reference sequence). CDR3 coding DNA: TGTGCCAGCAGTCCCGCAGACCCGGACTACAATGAGCAGTTCTTC. Its protein product is CASSPADPDYNEQFF.

In its sample, this clonotype was seen many times. This chain links TRBV20-1 with TRBJ1-4; TRBD1 agrees at 7 bases. V lost 0 bases and J lost 7; bases outside the gene matches: 11. From germline, CDR1 is DFQATT and CDR2 SNEGSKA (reference sequence). This CDR3 contains 16 residues. The CDR3 sequence is CSARDNQGERSEKLFF. CDR3 in DNA: TGCAGTGCTAGAGATAACCAGGGGGAAAGGAGTGAAAAACTGTTTTTT.

As for this clonotype: A read error may be the cause here, since a much bigger clone is one base away. The chain employs TRBV20-1 and TRBJ2-2; tentative D call: TRBD2 (6 bases). Per germline, CDR1 DFQATT and CDR2 SNEGSKA (reference sequence). CDR3 length: 15 amino acids. The CDR3 is CSARDQDTYTGGLFF. CDR3 DNA sequence: TGCAGTGCTAGAGATCAGGACACCTACACCGGGGGGCTGTTTTTT.

The chain uses TRBV11-3 and TRBJ2-3; D gene uncertain. From germline, CDR1 is SGHNT and CDR2 YENEEA. Between the trimmed V and J ends, which lost 7 bases and 2 bases, there was a span of 13 bases. The CDR3 totals 14 residues. The CDR3 DNA reads TGTGCCAGCACGACCAGTTCGTTCACAGATACGCAGTATTTT. Amino acids: CASTTSSFTDTQYF. Filled out from reference TRBV11-3 and TRBJ2-3, the complete variable domain reads EAGVVQSPRYKIIEKKQPVAFWCNPISGHNTLYWYLQNLGQGPELLIRYENEEAVDDSQLPKDRFSAERLKGVDSTLKIQPAELGDSAVYLCASTTSSFTDTQYFGPGTRLTVL.

Of note for this clonotype: A much larger clone is a single base away; this may be a read error. No conserved phenylalanine or tryptophan is present at the end of the CDR3, so a read error is the likely explanation. The V gene is TRBV7-9, the J gene TRBJ2-3; D gene uncertain. V lost 8 bases and J 5 bases, leaving 11 bases between the germline ends. The CDR3 is 12 residues long. Germline V gene lookup returns CDR1 SEHNR and CDR2 FQNEAQ (reference sequence). The CDR3 DNA reads TGTGCCAGCGGCCGTTCAGGAGATACGCAGTATTCT. Protein product: CASGRSGDTQYS.

This clonotype was observed at least ten times. The chain combines TRBV12-3 or TRBV12-4 with TRBJ2-1; the match to TRBD1 covers 8 bases. The CDR3 is 15 residues long. The ends lost 5 bases at V and 6 bases at J; junction bases unmatched: 9. The CDR3 sequence: CASSLGQGTSNEQFF. For the CDR3, the DNA is TGTGCCAGCAGTCTCGGACAGGGAACGAGCAATGAGCAGTTCTTC.

Notes on this clonotype: This may be a read error, as it is one base from a much larger clone. The chain is built from TRBV6-1 and TRBJ1-2; unclear D gene. The CDR3 is 13 amino acids. CDR1 and CDR2 (germline): MNHNS, SASEGT. CDR3 DNA: TGTGCCAGCATCTCGATTGATAACTATGGCTACGCCTTC. Translation gives CASISIDNYGYAF.